The 25 T cell receptor beta chains below all came from one sample that was sequenced in a study of T cell responses to AZD1222 COVID-19 vaccine. The method was immunoSEQ multiplex PCR; TCRdb's version includes in-frame clones alone and lacks a portion of them. The repertoire holds some 150,000 clones, with around 90% as singletons. The sequenced sample was peripheral blood, obtained 28 days after the second dose of the MenACWY control vaccine. These receptors came from an adult who received the MenACWY meningococcal vaccine as a control.

The chain employs TRBV28 and TRBJ1-4; D may be TRBD1 (5 bases). The length of the CDR3 is 12 residues. Germline V gene lookup returns CDR1 MDHEN and CDR2 SYDVKM. V was shortened by 7 bases and J by 12 bases, with 15 bases between the two germline ends. Written as DNA, the CDR3 is TGTGCCAGCATCACGAGGGGTCGACAACTGTTTTTT. Residues: CASITRGRQLFF.

CDR3 bases: TGTGCCAGCAGCCTAAGGGACAGCGGAAACACCATATATTTT. This translates into CASSLRDSGNTIYF. This chain uses TRBV3-1 (or the pseudogene TRBV3-2) with TRBJ1-3; 7 bases line up with TRBD1. The germline gives CDR1 LGHDT, CDR2 YNNKEL (reference sequence). V shed 4 bases, J shed 4 bases, and the junction held 4 bases outside the gene matches. The CDR3 sequence is 14 residues long.

The chain is built from TRBV30 and TRBJ1-2; 10 bases are shared with TRBD1. The CDR3 sequence is 15 residues long. Per the germline V gene, CDR1 is GTSNPN and CDR2 is SVGIG (reference sequence). V gave up 2 bases and J gave up 4 bases; unmatched junction bases: 7. In DNA form, the CDR3 reads TGTGCCTGGAGTCCTGGACAGGGGGGAGTCTATGGCTACACCTTC. Translating it yields CAWSPGQGGVYGYTF. Drawing the rest from reference TRBV30 and TRBJ1-2, the complete variable domain is SQTIHQWPATLVQPVGSPLSLECTVEGTSNPNLYWYRQAAGRGLQLLFYSVGIGQISSEVPQNLSASRPQDRQFILSSKKLLLSDSGFYLCAWSPGQGGVYGYTFGSGTRLTVV.

V gene TRBV4-2 combines with J gene TRBJ2-3, with D possibly being TRBD2 (6 bases). CDR3 length: 17 residues. CDR1 and CDR2 from the germline V gene are LGHNA and YNFKEQ. V dropped 2 bases and J dropped 2 bases, with 17 bases sitting between them. The CDR3 spells CASSQPKDYYSTDTQYF. CDR3 coding DNA: TGTGCCAGCAGCCAACCTAAGGACTATTACTCCACAGATACGCAGTATTTT.

V gene TRBV6-1 combines with J gene TRBJ2-5; D gene uncertain. Germline-derived CDR1 and CDR2 are MNHNS and SASEGT. Between the trimmed V and J ends, which lost 0 bases and 8 bases, there was a span of 19 bases. CDR3 length equals 16 residues. This CDR3 is CASSEARRAASSTQYF. CDR3 DNA: TGTGCCAGCAGTGAAGCACGTAGGGCCGCATCAAGCACCCAGTACTTC.

This chain joins TRBV9 and TRBJ2-4, with 7 bases aligning to TRBD1. The junction had 4 bases not matched to a gene; V was cut back by 0 bases and J by 4 bases. Germline loops: CDR1 SGDLS, CDR2 YYNGEE. The CDR3 is 15 amino acids. CDR3 sequence: CASSVDGDRKNIQYF. The CDR3 DNA reads TGTGCCAGCAGCGTAGACGGGGACAGAAAAAACATTCAGTACTTC.

This chain joins TRBV4-2 and TRBJ1-5; a possible D gene is TRBD1 (5 bases). The germline V gene encodes CDR1 LGHNA and CDR2 YNFKEQ. Trimming took 3 bases from V and 7 from J, leaving 19 bases between them. The CDR3 is made up of 16 amino acids. CDR3 DNA sequence: TGTGCCAGCAGCCACAGCTCGGGGGGTATGGGACAGCCCCAGCATTTT. This sequence encodes CASSHSSGGMGQPQHF.

This clone was seen a single time. The rearrangement joins TRBV2 to TRBJ1-1; perhaps TRBD1 as D (6 bases). The CDR3 is 14 residues long. The germline V gene encodes CDR1 SNHLY and CDR2 FYNNEI. V was shortened by 10 bases and J by 4 bases, with 19 bases between the two germline ends. The chain's CDR3 is CATSPTRGFTEAFF. The CDR3 nucleotides are TGTGCCACCTCTCCCACCAGGGGTTTCACTGAAGCTTTCTTT.

This chain joins TRBV20-1 and TRBJ2-7, with D hard to call. This CDR3 is built from 14 residues. V lost 3 bases and J 0 bases, leaving 12 bases between the germline ends. Germline V gene data show CDR1 as DFQATT and CDR2 as SNEGSKA (reference sequence). In DNA form, the CDR3 reads TGCAGTGCTAGTGGGCCCGGAAGCTCCTACGAGCAGTACTTC. The encoded protein is CSASGPGSSYEQYF.

The genes are TRBV5-1 and TRBJ1-2, with no clear D. The CDR3 is made up of 12 amino acids. The germline CDR1 and CDR2 sequences are SGHRS and YFSETQ. Trimming shortened V by 4 bases and J by 4 bases, and 8 bases separated the two germline ends. CDR3 residues: CASSLGIYGYTF. Here the CDR3 DNA reads TGCGCCAGCAGCCTCGGTATCTATGGCTACACCTTC.

V usage is TRBV19 and J usage is TRBJ2-2, with a possible D match to TRBD1 (5 bases). Between the trimmed V and J ends, which lost 5 bases and 3 bases, there was a span of 10 bases. The CDR3 loop spans 14 amino acids. Per germline, CDR1 LNHDA and CDR2 SQIVND (reference sequence). CDR3 sequence: CASSPRTYTGELFF. The CDR3 DNA is TGTGCCAGTAGTCCCCGGACATACACCGGGGAGCTGTTTTTT.

J is TRBJ1-2 and V is TRBV11-3, with D possibly being TRBD1 (5 bases). With 2 bases removed from V and 4 bases from J, the gap between germline ends came to 11 bases. Germline V gene lookup returns CDR1 SGHNT and CDR2 YENEEA. The CDR3 sequence is 14 residues long. CDR3 DNA sequence: TGTGCCAGCAGCTTACAGGGAGCACCCTATGGCTACACCTTC. Amino acid sequence: CASSLQGAPYGYTF. The variable domain in full, with the rest retrieved from reference TRBV11-3 and TRBJ1-2, is EAGVVQSPRYKIIEKKQPVAFWCNPISGHNTLYWYLQNLGQGPELLIRYENEEAVDDSQLPKDRFSAERLKGVDSTLKIQPAELGDSAVYLCASSLQGAPYGYTFGSGTRLTVV.

This chain uses TRBV30 with TRBJ1-2; D unresolved. CDR3 length: 12 amino acids. The germline CDR1 and CDR2 sequences are GTSNPN and SVGIG (reference sequence). Deletions cut 1 base from V and 4 bases from J, with 7 bases between. This CDR3 is CAWSANSYGYTF. CDR3 DNA: TGTGCCTGGAGTGCGAATTCCTATGGCTACACCTTC.

The count of this clone is one. CDR3 DNA: TGTGCTAGTACGGACAGGGATCGTACAGATACGCAGTATTTT. Its protein is CASTDRDRTDTQYF. The gene calls are TRBV12-5 and TRBJ2-3, with 8 bases identical to TRBD1. This CDR3 spans 14 amino acids. The V segment lost 8 bases and the J segment 3 bases; nucleotides outside the gene matches: 7. CDR1 and CDR2 from the germline V gene are LGHNT and FRNRAP.

V and J are TRBV4-1 and TRBJ2-1; no reliable D call. V shed 2 bases and J shed 2 bases, with 10 bases lying between them. This CDR3 contains 15 residues. Germline V gene sequence: CDR1 MGHRA, CDR2 YSYEKL. The CDR3 sequence is CASSQKPTTYNEQFF. The CDR3 coding sequence is TGCGCCAGCAGCCAAAAGCCAACAACCTACAATGAGCAGTTCTTC.

The chain carries TRBV5-1 and TRBJ2-5; D is ambiguous. Germline V gives CDR1 SGHRS, CDR2 YFSETQ. Trimming shortened V by 1 base and J by 2 bases, and 6 bases separated the two germline ends. This CDR3 comprises 13 residues. In DNA form, the CDR3 reads TGCGCCAGCAGCTTGCAGTCACAAGAGACCCAGTACTTC. It yields the protein CASSLQSQETQYF.

A single count supports this clone. The rearrangement links TRBV18 to TRBJ2-1; a possible D gene is TRBD1 (7 bases). Germline values: CDR1 KGHSH, CDR2 LQKENI. V was pared by 2 bases and J by 10 bases, with 21 bases between. The CDR3 is 16 amino acids. Written as DNA, the CDR3 is TGTGCCAGCTCACCAAGTAAAGGGGGCGGGGTGGACGAGCAGTTCTTC. Residues: CASSPSKGGGVDEQFF.

The chain carries TRBV7-3 and TRBJ1-1, with D hard to call. This CDR3 has 13 residues. The germline V gene encodes CDR1 SGHTA and CDR2 FQGTGA. V dropped 4 bases and J dropped 3 bases, with 9 bases sitting between them. Here the CDR3 DNA reads TGTGCCAGCAGCTCCAATAGACACACTGAAGCTTTCTTT. Amino acids: CASSSNRHTEAFF.

The V and J genes are TRBV11-3 and TRBJ1-2, with a weak D call TRBD1 (6 bases). The V and J ends lost 5 bases and 0 bases respectively, with 19 bases between them. CDR3 length: 17 amino acids. Germline V CDR1 and CDR2: SGHNT, YENEEA. The DNA of the CDR3 is TGTGCCAGCAGCCAAAGCGGTGGGGGCGATACTAACTATGGCTACACCTTC. Translation gives CASSQSGGGDTNYGYTF.

This rearrangement joins TRBV5-6 to TRBJ1-2; no definite D call. CDR1 and CDR2 from the germline V gene are SGHDT and YYEEEE. Trimming left V 0 bases short and J 7 bases short, with 10 bases between. The CDR3 contains 13 residues. CDR3: CASSLARQIGYTF. The DNA for the CDR3 is TGTGCCAGCAGCTTGGCCAGGCAGATTGGCTACACCTTC. Combining the CDR3 with reference TRBV5-6 and TRBJ1-2 gives the whole variable domain DAGVTQSPTHLIKTRGQQVTLRCSPKSGHDTVSWYQQALGQGPQFIFQYYEEEERQRGNFPDRFSGHQFPNYSSELNVNALLLGDSALYLCASSLARQIGYTFGSGTRLTVV.

The gene calls are TRBV18 and TRBJ2-3, with TRBD1 matching over 7 bases. The V and J ends lost 7 bases and 1 base, in that order; junction bases with no gene match: 2. Germline CDR1 reads KGHSH; CDR2 reads LQKENI. The CDR3 extends over 13 amino acids. The CDR3 sequence: CASLTGGTDTQYF. The CDR3 DNA reads as TGTGCCAGCTTAACAGGGGGCACAGATACGCAGTATTTT.

The V gene is TRBV4-2, the J gene TRBJ2-7; D might be TRBD2 (5 bases). Germline V gives CDR1 LGHNA, CDR2 YNFKEQ. V dropped 4 bases and J dropped 3 bases, with 16 bases sitting between them. This CDR3 contains 15 residues. CDR3 nucleotides: TGTGCCAGCAGCCTCACTGTGAGGGTTGACTACGAGCAGTACTTC. Protein product: CASSLTVRVDYEQYF.

DNA of the CDR3: TGTGCCAGTAGTATAGAGGTAGAAAATGAGCAGTTCTTC. As protein: CASSIEVENEQFF. This chain uses TRBV19 with TRBJ2-1, with unresolved D. V was shortened by 0 bases and J by 7 bases, with 7 bases between the two germline ends. In germline, CDR1 is LNHDA, CDR2 SQIVND (reference sequence). The CDR3 is 13 amino acids.

The rearrangement joins TRBV10-3 to TRBJ2-3; a weak D match, TRBD2 (5 bases). V was trimmed by 10 bases and J by 2 bases, leaving 13 bases between them. CDR3 length equals 13 residues. Germline CDR1 reads ENHRY; CDR2 reads SYGVKD. CDR3 bases: TGTGCCACCCATAGCGCCAACACAGATACGCAGTATTTT. The encoded protein is CATHSANTDTQYF.

The chain employs TRBV10-3 and TRBJ2-1; D not resolved. V was trimmed by 2 bases and J by 10 bases, leaving 21 bases between them. In germline, CDR1 is ENHRY, CDR2 SYGVKD. The CDR3 has 16 residues. CDR3 region: CAISEPLVRRKGEQFF. CDR3 nucleotide sequence: TGTGCCATCAGTGAGCCCCTCGTGCGGCGGAAGGGCGAGCAGTTCTTC.